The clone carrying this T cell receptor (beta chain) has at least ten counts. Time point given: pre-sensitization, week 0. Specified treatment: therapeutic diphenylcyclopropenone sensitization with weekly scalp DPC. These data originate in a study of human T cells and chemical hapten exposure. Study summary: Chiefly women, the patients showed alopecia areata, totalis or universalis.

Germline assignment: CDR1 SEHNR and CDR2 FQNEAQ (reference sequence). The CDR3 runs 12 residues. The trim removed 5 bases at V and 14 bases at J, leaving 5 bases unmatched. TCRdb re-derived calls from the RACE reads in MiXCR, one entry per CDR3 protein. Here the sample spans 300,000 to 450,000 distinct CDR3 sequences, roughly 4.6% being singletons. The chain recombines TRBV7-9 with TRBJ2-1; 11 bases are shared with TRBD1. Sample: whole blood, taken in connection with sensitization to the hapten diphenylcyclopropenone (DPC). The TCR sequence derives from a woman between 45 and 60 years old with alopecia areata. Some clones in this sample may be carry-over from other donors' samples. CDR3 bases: TGTGCCAGCAGCACGGGACAGGGGGTCGAGTTCTTC. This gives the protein CASSTGQGVEFF.